This paragraph reports one T cell receptor beta chain. This CDR3 spans 15 amino acids. Germline-derived CDR1 and CDR2 are SGHTA and FQGNSA. With 5 bases clipped from V and 2 bases from J, the junction kept 6 bases outside the gene matches. This entry belongs to a study of blood T cell repertoires in COVID-19. Study information: Collection of acute and convalescent COVID-19 samples took place in the United States, Italy and Spain. T cells, B-cell-depleted T cells, or PBMCs supplied cDNA or gDNA.

In the source study's methods: Amplification of reference gene primers was used by the study to estimate nucleated cell counts. This table comes from immunoSEQ multiplex PCR, and its TCRdb copy is limited to in-frame clones, with some not included. V, J and clone size reflect that table, while D and trimming were determined from the DNA. Among about 170,000 clones listed, 83% were seen once. The material sequenced was peripheral blood. The receptor's source is a woman of 80 years or more with acute or convalescent COVID-19. This sequence joins TRBV7-2 and TRBJ2-1, with 7 bases fitting TRBD2. CDR3 amino acids: CASSPGLETYNEQFF. Here the CDR3 DNA reads TGTGCCAGCAGCCCAGGACTAGAGACCTACAATGAGCAGTTCTTC.